The 28 T cell receptor beta chains reported below all come from one sample, sequenced in a study of blood T cells in healthy people across ages. Through a sample-barcoded 5' primer and a J-beta primer mix, a second PCR was run for roughly 6 to 11 cycles. TCRdb analysed the 5' RACE reads with MiXCR anew, one entry per CDR3 protein. The data show under 1,000,000 distinct CDR3 sequences, roughly 34% seen once. Sequencing input: blood. All receptors derive from a man younger than 35 in good health.

At least ten counts were recorded for this clonotype. V is TRBV7-2 and J is TRBJ2-3, with 9 positions matching TRBD2. V lost 3 bases and J lost 10; bases outside the gene matches: 11. Germline CDR1 is SGHTA and CDR2 is FQGNSA. This CDR3 is built from 15 residues. The DNA for the CDR3 is TGTGCCAGCAGCTTGCGGGGGGGCCTAATCTATCCGCAGTATTTT. As protein: CASSLRGGLIYPQYF.

This clonotype occurred many times. The chain uses TRBV7-2 and TRBJ2-7; 10 bases fit TRBD1. Trimming removed 1 base from V and 1 base from J; junction bases left unmatched: 1. The germline gives CDR1 SGHTA, CDR2 FQGNSA. CDR3 length equals 15 residues. The CDR3 sequence: CASSLGGQGSYEQYF. The CDR3 DNA reads as TGTGCCAGCAGCTTAGGGGGACAGGGGTCCTACGAGCAGTACTTC.

This clonotype has a handful of counts. In nucleotides, the CDR3 is TGTGCCAGCAGCATACAGGGGGACGCCTCGTTTGGCTACACCTTC. Translation: CASSIQGDASFGYTF. J is TRBJ1-2 and V is TRBV9, with TRBD1 identical over 8 bases. Germline V gene lookup returns CDR1 SGDLS and CDR2 YYNGEE. This CDR3 has 15 amino acids. Trimming cost V 4 bases and J 7 bases; bases outside gene matches: 12.

V usage is TRBV12-3 or TRBV12-4 and J usage is TRBJ1-4; D call uncertain. V shed 8 bases and J shed 4 bases, with 2 bases lying between them. This CDR3 region has 10 residues. DNA for the CDR3: TGTGCCAGCTATAATGAAAAACTGTTTTTT. It yields the protein CASYNEKLFF.

A few counts support this clonotype. At one boundary the junction diverges from the germline segment, which might be a read error. The chain couples TRBV10-3 to TRBJ2-1; D unresolved. Germline CDR1 and CDR2: ENHRY and SYGVKD. The length of the CDR3 is 12 residues. The DNA for the CDR3 is TGTGCCATCAGGGAGTCATCCAACGAGCAGTTCTTC. This encodes CAIRESSNEQFF.

This clonotype was recorded a few times. The chain couples TRBV6-6 to TRBJ1-1; TRBD1 agrees at 7 bases. Germline lookup yields CDR1 MNHNY and CDR2 SVGAGI (reference sequence). The CDR3 sequence is 17 residues long. J was trimmed by 1 base and V by 6 bases; bases with no gene match: 14. DNA for the CDR3: TGTGCCAGCAGCCGTTTCCCGCAGGGGGGTCGGAACACTGAAGCTTTCTTT. Translated: CASSRFPQGGRNTEAFF.

The gene calls are TRBV7-9 and TRBJ2-7; 15 bases map to TRBD2. J was trimmed by 2 bases and V by 4 bases; bases with no gene match: 3. The CDR3 runs 16 residues. Germline V gene sequence: CDR1 SEHNR, CDR2 FQNEAQ (reference sequence). The CDR3 loop reads CASSSRTSGGAYEQYF. CDR3 nucleotide sequence: TGTGCCAGCAGCTCCCGGACTAGCGGGGGGGCCTACGAGCAGTACTTC.

A few counts support this clonotype. The chain joins TRBV12-3 or TRBV12-4 to TRBJ2-1; 7 bases are a match to TRBD2. The DNA end lines up better with TRBJ2-7; the J call may be wrong. The CDR3 is 16 residues long. This chain's CDR3 is CASSPTPGGSYNEQYF. The DNA for the CDR3 is TGTGCCAGCAGTCCCACCCCCGGGGGGTCCTACAATGAGCAGTACTTC.

The rearrangement links TRBV5-1 to TRBJ2-2, with D uncertain. This CDR3 comprises 13 residues. Germline CDR1 SGHRS, CDR2 YFSETQ. V was shortened by 4 bases and J by 6 bases, with 10 bases between the two germline ends. The CDR3 protein is CASSPPSPGELFF. CDR3 bases: TGCGCCAGCAGCCCTCCCAGCCCCGGGGAGCTGTTTTTT.

This clonotype was picked up many times. The CDR3 DNA is TGTGCCAGCAGCGTAGAGGTTAAGGACTATGGCTACACCTTC. It encodes CASSVEVKDYGYTF. V usage is TRBV9 and J usage is TRBJ1-2; D is unresolved. V shed 0 bases and J shed 3 bases, with 9 bases lying between them. Germline assignment: CDR1 SGDLS and CDR2 YYNGEE. This CDR3 contains 14 residues.

This clonotype came up a few times. The J gene is TRBJ2-2, the V gene TRBV4-1; 8 bases fit TRBD1. The V segment lost 4 bases and the J segment 3 bases; nucleotides outside the gene matches: 10. This CDR3 spans 17 amino acids. From germline, CDR1 is MGHRA and CDR2 YSYEKL. This chain's CDR3 is CASSLSGSGGDTGELFF. The CDR3 DNA reads as TGCGCCAGCAGCCTAAGCGGGTCAGGGGGCGACACCGGGGAGCTGTTTTTT.

The chain has TRBV6-1 and TRBJ1-2; 7 nucleotides line up with TRBD1. Germline V gene data show CDR1 as MNHNS and CDR2 as SASEGT. The CDR3 is made up of 15 amino acids. V was clipped by 2 bases and J by 2 bases; unmatched bases: 5. Here the CDR3 DNA reads TGTGCCAGCAGTGAATTGACAGGGCTAAACTATGGCTACACCTTC. This encodes CASSELTGLNYGYTF.

This clonotype occurred a few times. This chain uses TRBV3-1 with TRBJ2-3; 7 bases align to TRBD2. The CDR3 loop spans 13 amino acids. With 3 bases clipped from V and 4 bases from J, the junction kept 1 base outside the gene matches. Germline lookup yields CDR1 LGHDT and CDR2 YNNKEL (reference sequence). CDR3 sequence: CASSQGLSDTQYF. Written as DNA, the CDR3 is TGTGCCAGCAGCCAGGGACTATCAGATACGCAGTATTTT.

This clonotype was found a few times. V usage is TRBV20-1 and J usage is TRBJ1-2, with D possibly TRBD1 on 6 matching bases. Germline assignment: CDR1 DFQATT and CDR2 SNEGSKA (reference sequence). V shed 5 bases and J shed 7 bases, with 20 bases lying between them. The CDR3 is 14 residues long. This CDR3 is CSAPGGSRGGGYTF. In DNA, the CDR3 is TGCAGTGCTCCTGGAGGATCCAGGGGAGGTGGCTACACCTTC.

This rearrangement joins TRBV12-3 or TRBV12-4 to TRBJ2-4; 7 positions match TRBD2. This CDR3 is 20 amino acids long. The trim removed 7 bases at V and 5 bases at J, leaving 26 bases unmatched. The CDR3 reads CASNEETGLGGIGAQNIQYF. The CDR3 coding sequence is TGTGCCAGCAACGAGGAAACCGGACTAGGTGGGATCGGGGCCCAAAACATTCAGTACTTC.

Remarks on this clonotype: Sequence at one end of the junction differs from germline and may be a read error. The chain recombines TRBV5-6 with TRBJ2-1; D is unresolved. The V gene's germline CDR1 is SGHDT and CDR2 YYEEEE. This CDR3 contains 12 residues. The CDR3 bases are TGTGCCAGCAGCTCCAGGTACAATGAGCTGTTCTTC. This encodes CASSSRYNELFF. The whole variable domain, filled in from reference TRBV5-6 and TRBJ2-1, reads DAGVTQSPTHLIKTRGQQVTLRCSPKSGHDTVSWYQQALGQGPQFIFQYYEEEERQRGNFPDRFSGHQFPNYSSELNVNALLLGDSALYLCASSSRYNELFFGPGTRLTVL.

This sequence joins TRBV18 and TRBJ2-2; TRBD1 is a possible D gene (5 bases). CDR3 length: 13 amino acids. Germline CDR1 and CDR2: KGHSH and LQKENI. V was cut by 5 bases and J by 5 bases, with 9 bases left in between. CDR3 DNA: TGTGCCAGCTCAACACAGGAGACCGGGGAGCTGTTTTTT. Its protein is CASSTQETGELFF. Filled out from reference TRBV18 and TRBJ2-2, the complete variable domain reads NAGVMQNPRHLVRRRGQEARLRCSPMKGHSHVYWYRQLPEEGLKFMVYLQKENIIDESGMPKERFSAEFPKEGPSILRIQQVVRGDSAAYFCASSTQETGELFFGEGSRLTVL.

The chain recombines TRBV7-2 with TRBJ1-2; D is uncertain. V was shortened by 0 bases and J by 8 bases, with 13 bases between the two germline ends. The CDR3 is 14 amino acids. Germline V CDR1 and CDR2: SGHTA, FQGNSA. DNA of the CDR3: TGTGCCAGCAGCTTAGCTTCGGGGTTGGAGGGCTACACCTTC. As protein: CASSLASGLEGYTF.

The chain carries TRBV5-1 and TRBJ2-5, with D perhaps TRBD1 or TRBD2 (6 bases each). The CDR3 length is 15 residues. The germline CDR1 and CDR2 sequences are SGHRS and YFSETQ. The V gene lost 4 bases and the J gene lost 5 bases, with 18 bases spanning the gap. The chain's CDR3 is CASSPPGLGGETQYF. The CDR3 DNA follows: TGCGCCAGCAGCCCTCCGGGTCTCGGGGGCGAGACCCAGTACTTC.

The chain is built from TRBV4-1 and TRBJ2-6; TRBD1 agrees at 10 bases. Germline V gene data show CDR1 as MGHRA and CDR2 as YSYEKL. This CDR3 has 16 residues. The J segment lost 3 bases and the V segment lost 4 bases, leaving 3 bases of the junction unmatched. The CDR3 coding sequence is TGCGCCAGCAGCCTGACAGGGGGCGGTGGGGCCAACGTCCTGACTTTC. It specifies CASSLTGGGGANVLTF.

The genes are TRBV7-2 and TRBJ1-2; D is ambiguous. Between the trimmed V and J ends, which lost 2 bases and 3 bases, there was a span of 16 bases. This CDR3 has 16 amino acids. Germline V gives CDR1 SGHTA, CDR2 FQGNSA. CDR3 region: CASSLRVSGNDYGYTF. In DNA, the CDR3 is TGTGCCAGCAGCTTAAGGGTTTCGGGAAACGACTATGGCTACACCTTC.

In its sample, this clonotype was seen a few times. The chain links TRBV29-1 to TRBJ2-5; D not resolved. The CDR3 loop spans 14 amino acids. Between the trimmed V and J ends, which lost 4 bases and 4 bases, there was a span of 16 bases. Germline assignment: CDR1 SQVTM and CDR2 ANQGSEA. In DNA form, the CDR3 reads TGCAGCGTTGTTAGGGCGGACCCTGGAGAGACCCAGTACTTC. Translating it yields CSVVRADPGETQYF.

The V and J genes are TRBV27 and TRBJ1-5, with D maybe TRBD1 (5 bases). Germline V gene sequence: CDR1 MNHEY, CDR2 SMNVEV (reference sequence). The CDR3 totals 17 residues. V was pared by 6 bases and J by 2 bases, with 20 bases between. The CDR3 is CASRDLGGGLGNQPQHF. The CDR3 DNA reads TGTGCCAGCAGGGACCTTGGGGGAGGGCTTGGCAATCAGCCCCAGCATTTT.

This clonotype was picked up a small number of times. The chain combines TRBV7-9 with TRBJ2-3; no clear D gene. Trimming left V 6 bases short and J 0 bases short, with 16 bases between. Germline V CDR1 and CDR2: SEHNR, FQNEAQ (reference sequence). CDR3 length: 16 amino acids. The CDR3 sequence: CASRTHQNASTDTQYF. The DNA of the CDR3 is TGTGCCAGCAGAACTCATCAGAACGCTAGCACAGATACGCAGTATTTT.

The chain carries TRBV29-1 and TRBJ2-4; no definite D call. Deletions cut 5 bases from V and 0 bases from J, with 11 bases between. The CDR3 has 14 residues. Germline V gives CDR1 SQVTM, CDR2 ANQGSEA. The CDR3 sequence is CSVRTPIAKNIQYF. DNA for the CDR3: TGCAGCGTTAGGACGCCCATAGCCAAAAACATTCAGTACTTC.

This clonotype was counted between two and nine times. The rearrangement joins TRBV20-1 to TRBJ1-5; 9 bases align to TRBD1. The CDR3 consists of 16 residues. Germline V CDR1 and CDR2: DFQATT, SNEGSKA (reference sequence). The J segment lost 3 bases and the V segment lost 6 bases, leaving 12 bases of the junction unmatched. This chain's CDR3 is CSAYRGGTGSNQPQHF. The CDR3 DNA reads TGCAGTGCCTACCGGGGCGGGACAGGGTCCAATCAGCCCCAGCATTTT.

The rearrangement uses TRBV12-3 or TRBV12-4 and TRBJ2-2; D perhaps matches TRBD1 (5 bases). CDR3 length: 13 amino acids. With 7 bases removed from V and 3 bases from J, the gap between germline ends came to 9 bases. The CDR3 DNA is TGTGCCAGCACCGACAGTTACACCGGGGAGCTGTTTTTT. Amino acids: CASTDSYTGELFF.

This clonotype was recorded at least ten times. The chain uses TRBV29-1 and TRBJ2-3; D gene unclear. Germline assignment: CDR1 SQVTM and CDR2 ANQGSEA. V was trimmed by 1 base and J by 6 bases, leaving 11 bases between them. The CDR3 spans 13 residues. The CDR3 region is CSVEAQLSDTQYF. The DNA of the CDR3 is TGCAGCGTTGAAGCACAACTCTCGGATACGCAGTATTTT.